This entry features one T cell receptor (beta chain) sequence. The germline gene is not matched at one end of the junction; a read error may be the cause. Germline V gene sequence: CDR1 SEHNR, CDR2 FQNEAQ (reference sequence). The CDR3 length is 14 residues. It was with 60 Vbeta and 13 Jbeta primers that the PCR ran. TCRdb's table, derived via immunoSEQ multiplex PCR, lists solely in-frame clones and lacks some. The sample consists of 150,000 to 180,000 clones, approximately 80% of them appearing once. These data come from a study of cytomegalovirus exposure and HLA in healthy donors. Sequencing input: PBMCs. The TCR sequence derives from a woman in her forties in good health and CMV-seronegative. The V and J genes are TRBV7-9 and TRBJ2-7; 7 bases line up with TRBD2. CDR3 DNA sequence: TGTGCCAGCAGCTTAGCGCTAAGCGGAAGCGGGATCAGATTC. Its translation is CASSLALSGSGIRF.